This TCR beta chain was profiled in a study of shared clonotypes between healthy human individuals. Of note for this clone: Its antigen is unidentified.

Repertoires were generated with immunoSEQ multiplex PCR, while TCRdb's copy carries only in-frame clones and drops some. Of approximately 1.5 million clones listed, approximately 98.5% were seen once; the top ten hold around 0.33%. Study-level findings and limits: The diversity represented, both genetic and in exposure history, was limited by few donors. In general, naive subsets displayed greater estimated richness than memory subsets did. A reduction in generation probabilities was seen for non-shared clonotypes relative to those shared by all four donors.

CDR1 and CDR2 from the germline V gene are MGHDK and SYGVNS. CDR3 length equals 15 residues. V trimming: 3 bases; J trimming: 4 bases; junction bases outside the gene matches: 5. The chain employs TRBV25-1 and TRBJ2-3, with 9 nucleotides matching TRBD1. The source of this sequence is a man aged 25 to 40 in good health. Input material: naive CD4+ T cells sorted from blood. Indicated subset: CD45RA+ positively selected. DNA for the CDR3: TGTGCCAGCAGTGATGACAGGGGGTCTTCAGATACGCAGTATTTT. It encodes CASSDDRGSSDTQYF.